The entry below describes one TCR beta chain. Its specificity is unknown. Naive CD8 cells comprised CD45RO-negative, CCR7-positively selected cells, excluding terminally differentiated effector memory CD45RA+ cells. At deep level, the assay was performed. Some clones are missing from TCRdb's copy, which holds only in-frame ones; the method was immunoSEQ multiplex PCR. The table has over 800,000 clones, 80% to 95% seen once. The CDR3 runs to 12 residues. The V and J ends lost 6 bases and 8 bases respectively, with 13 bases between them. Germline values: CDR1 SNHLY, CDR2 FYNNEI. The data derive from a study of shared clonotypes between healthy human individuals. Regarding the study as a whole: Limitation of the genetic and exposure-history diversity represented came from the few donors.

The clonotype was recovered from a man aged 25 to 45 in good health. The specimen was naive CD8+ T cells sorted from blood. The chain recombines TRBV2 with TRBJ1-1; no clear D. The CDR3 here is CASRTGGPEAFF. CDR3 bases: TGTGCCAGCAGGACCGGTGGACCCGAAGCTTTCTTT.